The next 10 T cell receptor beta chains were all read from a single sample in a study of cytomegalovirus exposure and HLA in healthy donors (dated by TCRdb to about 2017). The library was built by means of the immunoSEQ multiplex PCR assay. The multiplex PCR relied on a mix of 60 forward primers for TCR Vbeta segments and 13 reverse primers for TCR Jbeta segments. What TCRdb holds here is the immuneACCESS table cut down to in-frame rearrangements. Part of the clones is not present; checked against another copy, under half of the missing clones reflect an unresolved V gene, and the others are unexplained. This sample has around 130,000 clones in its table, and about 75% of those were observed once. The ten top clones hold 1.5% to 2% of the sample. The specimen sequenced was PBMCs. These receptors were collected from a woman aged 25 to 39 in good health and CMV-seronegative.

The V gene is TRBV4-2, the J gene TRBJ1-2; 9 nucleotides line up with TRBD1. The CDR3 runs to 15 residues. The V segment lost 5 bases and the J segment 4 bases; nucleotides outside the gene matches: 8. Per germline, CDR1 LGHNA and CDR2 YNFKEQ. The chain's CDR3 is CASSDTGTGIYGYTF. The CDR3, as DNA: TGTGCCAGCAGCGACACCGGGACAGGGATCTATGGCTACACCTTC.

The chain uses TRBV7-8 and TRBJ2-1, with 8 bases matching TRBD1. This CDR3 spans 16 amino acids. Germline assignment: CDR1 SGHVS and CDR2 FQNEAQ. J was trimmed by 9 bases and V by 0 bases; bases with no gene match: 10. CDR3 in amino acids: CASSLAAWTGKSEQFF. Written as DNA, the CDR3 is TGTGCCAGCAGCTTAGCGGCCTGGACAGGGAAGAGTGAGCAGTTCTTC.

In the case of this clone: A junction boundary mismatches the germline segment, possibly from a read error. CDR3 DNA: TGTGCCAGCAGTACGGGACAGGGGTATGTGGGGGCCAACGTCCTGACTTTC. It specifies CASSTGQGYVGANVLTF. The chain has TRBV19 and TRBJ2-6, with 10 bases matching TRBD1. The germline V gene encodes CDR1 LNHDA and CDR2 SQIVND (reference sequence). The CDR3 has 17 residues.

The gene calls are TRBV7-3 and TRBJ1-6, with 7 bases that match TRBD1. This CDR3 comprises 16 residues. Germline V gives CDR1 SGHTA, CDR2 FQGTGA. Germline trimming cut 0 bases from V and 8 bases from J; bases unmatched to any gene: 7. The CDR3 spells CASSLTLGQIDSPLHF. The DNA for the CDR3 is TGTGCCAGCAGCTTAACCTTGGGACAGATTGATTCACCCCTCCACTTT.

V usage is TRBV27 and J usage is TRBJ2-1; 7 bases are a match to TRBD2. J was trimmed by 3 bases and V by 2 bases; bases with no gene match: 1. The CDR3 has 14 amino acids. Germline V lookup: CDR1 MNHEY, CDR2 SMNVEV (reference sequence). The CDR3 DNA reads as TGTGCCAGCAGTTTACAGCGGGACTACAATGAGCAGTTCTTC. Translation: CASSLQRDYNEQFF.

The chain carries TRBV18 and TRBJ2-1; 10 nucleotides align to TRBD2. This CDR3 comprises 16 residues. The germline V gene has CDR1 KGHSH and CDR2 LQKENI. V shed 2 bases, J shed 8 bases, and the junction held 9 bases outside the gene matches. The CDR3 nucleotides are TGTGCCAGCTCACCAGGTTGGCTAGCGGGAGTCGATGAGCAGTTCTTC. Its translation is CASSPGWLAGVDEQFF.

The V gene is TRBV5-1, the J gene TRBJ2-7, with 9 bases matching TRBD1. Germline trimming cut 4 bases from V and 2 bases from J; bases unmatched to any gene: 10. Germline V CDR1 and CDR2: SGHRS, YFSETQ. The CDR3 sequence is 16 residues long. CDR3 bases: TGCGCCAGCAGCATAGCCGGGACAGGGTTTCCCTACGAGCAGTACTTC. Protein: CASSIAGTGFPYEQYF.

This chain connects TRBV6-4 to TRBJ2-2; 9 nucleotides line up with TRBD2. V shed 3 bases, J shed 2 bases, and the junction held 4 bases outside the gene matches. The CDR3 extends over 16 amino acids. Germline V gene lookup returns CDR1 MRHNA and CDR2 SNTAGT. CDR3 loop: CASSELAGDNTGELFF. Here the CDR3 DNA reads TGTGCCAGCAGTGAATTAGCGGGAGACAACACCGGGGAGCTGTTTTTT.

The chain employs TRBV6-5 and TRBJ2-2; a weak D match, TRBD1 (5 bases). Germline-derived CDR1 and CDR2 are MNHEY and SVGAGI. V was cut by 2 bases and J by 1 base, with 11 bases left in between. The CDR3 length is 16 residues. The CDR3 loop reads CASSYGAGLNTGELFF. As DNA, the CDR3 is TGTGCCAGCAGTTACGGGGCAGGGCTGAACACCGGGGAGCTGTTTTTT.

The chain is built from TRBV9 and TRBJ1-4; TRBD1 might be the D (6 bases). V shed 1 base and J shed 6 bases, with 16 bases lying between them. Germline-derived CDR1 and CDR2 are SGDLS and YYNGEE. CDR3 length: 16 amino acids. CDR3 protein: CASSVSGTTFHEKLFF. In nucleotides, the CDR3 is TGTGCCAGCAGCGTATCCGGGACAACTTTCCATGAAAAACTGTTTTTT.